The 14 T cell receptor beta chains given below trace back to one sample, sequenced in a study of blood T cell repertoires in COVID-19 (dated by TCRdb to the early 2020s). The method behind the library was the immunoSEQ multiplex PCR assay. TCRdb retrieved this table from immuneACCESS and kept in-frame rearrangements only. Not all clones are present; in checked studies, unresolved V genes account for under half, and no reason is known for the remainder. A total of 280,000 or so clones appear in this sample, 85% of them only once. The ten largest clones capture 2% to 3% of the sample. Sequencing was done on a sample of PBMCs or T cells enriched from blood (not recorded which). The receptors here all came from a woman aged 50 to 60 who had recovered from COVID-19.

The chain couples TRBV27 to TRBJ2-7; 10 nucleotides line up with TRBD2. This CDR3 is 16 amino acids long. Germline CDR1 is MNHEY and CDR2 is SMNVEV (reference sequence). V shed 7 bases and J 3 bases; nucleotides not matched to a gene: 12. The CDR3 coding sequence is TGTGCCAGCAAGTGGGGGGGGCTAGCGGGGGACTACGAGCAGTACTTC. Translated: CASKWGGLAGDYEQYF.

This clone was seen only a few times. The rearrangement links TRBV18 to TRBJ1-2, with D unclear. CDR1 and CDR2 (germline): KGHSH, LQKENI. V was trimmed by 3 bases and J by 6 bases, leaving 8 bases between them. CDR3 length equals 12 residues. The CDR3 here is CASSPTGDGYTF. For the CDR3, the DNA is TGTGCCAGCTCACCCACCGGGGATGGCTACACCTTC.

This chain joins TRBV27 and TRBJ2-6; 7 nucleotides match TRBD1. This CDR3 contains 18 residues. The germline V gene encodes CDR1 MNHEY and CDR2 SMNVEV (reference sequence). J gave up 0 bases and V 6 bases, and 11 bases lay outside the gene matches. CDR3 region: CASSLIRQGPSGANVLTF. Here the CDR3 DNA reads TGTGCCAGCAGCTTGATTCGACAGGGACCCTCTGGGGCCAACGTCCTGACTTTC.

The V and J genes are TRBV27 and TRBJ2-2; D is possibly TRBD2 (7 bases). Germline CDR1 is MNHEY and CDR2 is SMNVEV (reference sequence). The ends were cut back, 4 bases at V and 0 bases at J, with 18 bases in the middle. This CDR3 is 18 amino acids long. CDR3 sequence (DNA): TGTGCCAGCAGTTCTTGGGAATGGGGGGGCCCGAACACCGGGGAGCTGTTTTTT. Protein sequence: CASSSWEWGGPNTGELFF.

The rearrangement uses TRBV5-4 and TRBJ1-2; D is uncertain. Trimming took 2 bases from V and 8 from J, leaving 7 bases between them. The CDR3 spans 11 residues. CDR1 is SGHNT and CDR2 is YYREEE in the germline V gene (reference sequence). CDR3 protein: CASSFGGGYTF. Here the CDR3 DNA reads TGTGCCAGCAGCTTCGGCGGAGGCTACACCTTC.

The chain carries TRBV19 and TRBJ2-1; possibly TRBD2 for D (6 bases). This CDR3 has 11 residues. The V end lost 3 bases, the J end lost 15 bases, and 12 bases lay between the germline ends. In germline, CDR1 is LNHDA, CDR2 SQIVND (reference sequence). For the CDR3, the DNA is TGTGCCAGTAGTATTTCGGGGGTAGCGTTCTTC. This codes for CASSISGVAFF.

This chain uses TRBV6-1 with TRBJ2-5, with TRBD2 matching over 14 bases. This CDR3 has 17 residues. Germline CDR1 reads MNHNS; CDR2 reads SASEGT. Trimming removed 4 bases from V and 5 bases from J; junction bases left unmatched: 9. CDR3 DNA: TGTGCCAGCAGTGCTTCCAGACTAGCGGGGGGGGTGGAGACCCAGTACTTC. It yields the protein CASSASRLAGGVETQYF.

The chain couples TRBV28 to TRBJ1-6; 8 positions agree with TRBD1. With 8 bases clipped from V and 14 bases from J, the junction kept 8 bases outside the gene matches. The CDR3 extends over 12 amino acids. Germline V gene lookup returns CDR1 MDHEN and CDR2 SYDVKM. CDR3 amino acids: CASGTGTVALHF. CDR3 nucleotide sequence: TGTGCCAGCGGGACAGGCACTGTTGCCCTCCACTTT.

The rearrangement uses TRBV19 and TRBJ1-2; 10 nucleotides align to TRBD1. After removal of 7 bases from V and 8 bases from J, the junction contained 4 bases not matched to a gene. The CDR3 sequence is 12 residues long. CDR1 and CDR2 (germline): LNHDA, SQIVND (reference sequence). The CDR3 region is CASTGQGYGYTF. The CDR3 bases are TGTGCCAGTACGGGACAGGGGTACGGCTACACCTTC.

The V gene is TRBV3-1 (or the pseudogene TRBV3-2), the J gene TRBJ1-3; no definite D call. With 2 bases removed from V and 5 bases from J, the gap between germline ends came to 7 bases. The CDR3 consists of 13 residues. Germline CDR1 reads LGHDT; CDR2 reads YNNKEL (reference sequence). The CDR3 DNA is TGTGCCAGCAGCCAATCAGTCAGAAACACCATATATTTT. Translated: CASSQSVRNTIYF.

The chain combines TRBV19 with TRBJ2-7, with 9 bases matching TRBD1. This CDR3 has 15 residues. With 5 bases clipped from V and 4 bases from J, the junction kept 9 bases outside the gene matches. Per germline, CDR1 LNHDA and CDR2 SQIVND (reference sequence). CDR3 amino acids: CASSPPGTGSYEQYF. The CDR3, as DNA: TGTGCCAGTAGTCCCCCTGGGACAGGGTCATACGAGCAGTACTTC.

The rearrangement links TRBV2 to TRBJ2-7; 10 bases are shared with TRBD2. Trimming cost V 3 bases and J 6 bases; bases outside gene matches: 5. Germline V CDR1 and CDR2: SNHLY, FYNNEI. This CDR3 contains 14 residues. Here the CDR3 reads CASSDPGLASEQYF. CDR3 nucleotides: TGTGCCAGCAGTGATCCGGGACTAGCGAGCGAGCAGTACTTC.

This clone has only one observation. The chain carries TRBV27 and TRBJ2-3; maybe TRBD1 (5 bases). Trimming took 3 bases from V and 2 from J, leaving 9 bases between them. The CDR3 spans 14 residues. Germline V gene lookup returns CDR1 MNHEY and CDR2 SMNVEV (reference sequence). CDR3 coding DNA: TGTGCCAGCAGTTTCCGGACAACCACAGATACGCAGTATTTT. The encoded protein is CASSFRTTTDTQYF.

The chain couples TRBV18 to TRBJ1-1; TRBD1 agrees at 7 bases. V lost 4 bases to trimming and J lost 1 base; unmatched junction nucleotides: 0. Per germline, CDR1 KGHSH and CDR2 LQKENI. The CDR3 spans 13 residues. The chain's CDR3 is CASSHRGNTEAFF. The CDR3 region has the DNA TGTGCCAGCTCACACAGGGGGAACACTGAAGCTTTCTTT.